This record concerns one TCR beta chain sequence. Per the germline V gene, CDR1 is SGHVS and CDR2 is FQNEAQ. The ends were cut back, 5 bases at V and 2 bases at J, with 7 bases in the middle. The CDR3 has 12 residues. The sample belongs to a study of blood T cell repertoires in COVID-19. Study at large: COVID-19 samples from acute and convalescent phases originated in the United States, Italy and Spain.

TCRdb's copy holds only in-frame clones and misses some; the assay was immunoSEQ multiplex PCR. Among about 210,000 clones listed, 70% to 90% were seen once. Resolution of symptoms, clearance, or two negative PCRs was present in recovered Cohort 3 donors. The receptor was isolated from a man aged 40-49 years who had recovered from COVID-19. The sequencing input was PBMCs or T cells enriched from blood (not recorded which). The chain joins TRBV7-8 to TRBJ2-7; D remains unclear. CDR3 amino acids: CASSHITYEQYF. The CDR3 nucleotides are TGTGCCAGCAGCCATATAACCTACGAGCAGTACTTC.